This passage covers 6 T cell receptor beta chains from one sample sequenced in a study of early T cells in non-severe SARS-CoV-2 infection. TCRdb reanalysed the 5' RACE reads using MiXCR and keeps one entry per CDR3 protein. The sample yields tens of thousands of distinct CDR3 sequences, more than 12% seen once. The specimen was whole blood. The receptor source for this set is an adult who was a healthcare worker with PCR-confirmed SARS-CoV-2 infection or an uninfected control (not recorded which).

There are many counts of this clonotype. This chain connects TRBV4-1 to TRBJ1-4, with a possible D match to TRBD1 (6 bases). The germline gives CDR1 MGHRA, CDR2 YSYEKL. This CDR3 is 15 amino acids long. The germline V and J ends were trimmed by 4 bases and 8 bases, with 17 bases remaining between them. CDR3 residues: CASSLRQETSEKLFF. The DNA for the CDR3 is TGCGCCAGCAGCCTACGACAGGAAACATCGGAAAAACTGTTTTTT.

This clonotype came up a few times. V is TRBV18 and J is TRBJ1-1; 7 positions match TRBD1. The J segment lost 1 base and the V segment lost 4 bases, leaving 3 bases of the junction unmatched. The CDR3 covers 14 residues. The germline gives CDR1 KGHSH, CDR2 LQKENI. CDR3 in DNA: TGTGCCAGCTCACTGGGACAGTCGAACACTGAAGCTTTCTTT. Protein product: CASSLGQSNTEAFF.

The CDR3 here is CASSPQGRGTYEQYF. The CDR3 DNA is TGTGCCAGCAGCCCCCAGGGGAGGGGGACCTACGAGCAGTACTTC. The rearrangement uses TRBV3-1 and TRBJ2-7, with D maybe TRBD2 (7 bases). V was trimmed by 4 bases and J by 2 bases, leaving 15 bases between them. The germline CDR1 and CDR2 sequences are LGHDT and YNNKEL (reference sequence). The CDR3 runs 15 residues.

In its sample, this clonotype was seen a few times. CDR3 bases: TGTGCCAGCAGTTGGGACAGGGCGGTCAATGAGCAGTTCTTC. This sequence encodes CASSWDRAVNEQFF. This chain joins TRBV6-5 and TRBJ2-1, with 9 bases matching TRBD1. This CDR3 is 14 amino acids long. The V segment lost 4 bases and the J segment 6 bases; nucleotides outside the gene matches: 4. The V gene's germline CDR1 is MNHEY and CDR2 SVGAGI.

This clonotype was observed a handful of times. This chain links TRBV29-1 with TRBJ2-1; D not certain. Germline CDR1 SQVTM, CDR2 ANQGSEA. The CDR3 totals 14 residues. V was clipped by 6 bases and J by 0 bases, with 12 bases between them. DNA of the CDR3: TGCAGCGTCATAGAGAGCAACTCCTACAATGAGCAGTTCTTC. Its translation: CSVIESNSYNEQFF.

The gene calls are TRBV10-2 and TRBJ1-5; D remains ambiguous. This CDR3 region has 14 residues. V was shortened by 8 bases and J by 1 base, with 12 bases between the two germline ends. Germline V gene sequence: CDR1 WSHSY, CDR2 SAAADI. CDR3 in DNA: TGCGCCAGCGGCTCGGGGATAAGCAATCAGCCCCAGCATTTT. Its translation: CASGSGISNQPQHF.